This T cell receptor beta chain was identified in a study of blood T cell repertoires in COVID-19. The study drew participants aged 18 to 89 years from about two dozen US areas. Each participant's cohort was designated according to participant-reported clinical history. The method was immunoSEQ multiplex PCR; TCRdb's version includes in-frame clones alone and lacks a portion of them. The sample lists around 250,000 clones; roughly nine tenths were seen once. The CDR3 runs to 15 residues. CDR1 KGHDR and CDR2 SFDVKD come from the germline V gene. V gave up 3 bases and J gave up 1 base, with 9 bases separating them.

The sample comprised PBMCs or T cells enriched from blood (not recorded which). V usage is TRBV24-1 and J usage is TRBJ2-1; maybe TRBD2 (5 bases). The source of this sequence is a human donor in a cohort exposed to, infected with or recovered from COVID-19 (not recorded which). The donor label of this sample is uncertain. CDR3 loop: CATSDNQRSYNEQFF. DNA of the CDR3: TGTGCCACCAGTGATAACCAGCGGTCCTACAATGAGCAGTTCTTC.